This TCR beta chain emerged from a study of blood T cell repertoires in COVID-19. In the study overall: Spain, Italy and the United States supplied samples that represented acute and convalescent COVID-19. PBMCs, B-cell-depleted T cells, or T cells were the source of the cDNA or gDNA that made up the material.

CDR1 MDHEN and CDR2 SYDVKM come from the germline V gene. The V end lost 10 bases, the J end lost 2 bases, and 14 bases lay between the germline ends. The CDR3 totals 13 residues. Original processing notes: Estimation of nucleated cell counts relied on the amplification of reference gene primers. Assay used: immunoSEQ multiplex PCR; TCRdb lists only in-frame clones, some missing. The DNA gave D and trimming, while V, J and clone size come from that table. This table holds more than 95,000 clones, about four fifths found once. This receptor was identified in a woman aged 80 or over with active or convalescent COVID-19. The rearrangement joins TRBV28 to TRBJ1-2; no clear D gene. Sequenced sample: peripheral blood. The CDR3, as DNA: TGTGCCACCCAACCTGTCCTAAACTATGGCTACACCTTC. Its translation is CATQPVLNYGYTF.